This T cell receptor (beta chain) was found in a study of T cells in Graves' hyperthyroidism and ophthalmopathy. TCR beta CDR3 regions were amplified from RNA transcripts. An initial round of RT-PCR targeting the TCR CDR3 relied on the HTBI primer set. Each CDR3 protein gets one entry after TCRdb re-called the multiplex PCR reads with MiXCR. This sample has about 300,000 distinct CDR3 sequences, with roughly a fifth found just once. On the basis of clinical symptoms, serum thyroxine and TRAb, thyroid ultrasound and orbital computed tomography, diagnoses were made. Germline loops: CDR1 MNHNS, CDR2 SASEGT. The V end lost 6 bases, the J end lost 7 bases, and 25 bases lay between the germline ends. This CDR3 region has 16 residues.

The chain uses TRBV6-1 and TRBJ2-7, with D possibly matching TRBD2 (6 bases). The specimen was blood. The TCR originated in a man aged 45-65 years with Graves' ophthalmopathy. CDR3 DNA sequence: TGTGCCAGCAGCCCCACAATCAGCGACCAAGGGAGGGAGCAGTACTTC. Its translation is CASSPTISDQGREQYF.